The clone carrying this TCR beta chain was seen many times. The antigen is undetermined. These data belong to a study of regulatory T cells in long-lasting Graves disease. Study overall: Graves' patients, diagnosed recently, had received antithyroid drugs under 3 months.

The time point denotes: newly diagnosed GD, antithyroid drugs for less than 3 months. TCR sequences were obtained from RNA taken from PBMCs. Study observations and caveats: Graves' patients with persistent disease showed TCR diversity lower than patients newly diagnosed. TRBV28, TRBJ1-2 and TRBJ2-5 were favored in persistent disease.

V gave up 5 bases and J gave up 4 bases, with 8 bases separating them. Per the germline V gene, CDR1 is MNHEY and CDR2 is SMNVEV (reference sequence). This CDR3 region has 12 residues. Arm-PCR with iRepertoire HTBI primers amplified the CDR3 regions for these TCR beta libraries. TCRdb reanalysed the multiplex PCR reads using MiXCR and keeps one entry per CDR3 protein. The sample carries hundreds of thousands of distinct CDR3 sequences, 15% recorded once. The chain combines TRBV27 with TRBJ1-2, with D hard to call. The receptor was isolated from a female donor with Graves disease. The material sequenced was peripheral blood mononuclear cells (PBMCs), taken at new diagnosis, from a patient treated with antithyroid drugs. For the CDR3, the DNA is TGTGCCAGCAGTGGCCCCGCCTATGGCTACACCTTC. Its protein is CASSGPAYGYTF.